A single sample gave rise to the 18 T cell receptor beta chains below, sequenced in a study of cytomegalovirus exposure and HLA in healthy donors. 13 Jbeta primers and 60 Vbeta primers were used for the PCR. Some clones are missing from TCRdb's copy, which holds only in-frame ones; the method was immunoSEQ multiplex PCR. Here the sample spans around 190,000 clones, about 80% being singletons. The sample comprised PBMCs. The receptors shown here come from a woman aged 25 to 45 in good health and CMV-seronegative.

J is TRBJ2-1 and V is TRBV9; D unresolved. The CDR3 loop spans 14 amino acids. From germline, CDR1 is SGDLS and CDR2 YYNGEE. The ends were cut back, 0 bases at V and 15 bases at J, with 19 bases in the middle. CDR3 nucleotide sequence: TGTGCCAGCAGCGTAGACAGCTTTCTCACCGGCCCGTTCTTC. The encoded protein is CASSVDSFLTGPFF.

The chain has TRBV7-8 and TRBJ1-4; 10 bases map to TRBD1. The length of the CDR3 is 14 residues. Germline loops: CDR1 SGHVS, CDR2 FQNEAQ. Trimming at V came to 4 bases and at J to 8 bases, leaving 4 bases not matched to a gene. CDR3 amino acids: CASSSGTGAEKLFF. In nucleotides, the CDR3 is TGTGCCAGCAGCTCGGGGACAGGGGCCGAAAAACTGTTTTTT.

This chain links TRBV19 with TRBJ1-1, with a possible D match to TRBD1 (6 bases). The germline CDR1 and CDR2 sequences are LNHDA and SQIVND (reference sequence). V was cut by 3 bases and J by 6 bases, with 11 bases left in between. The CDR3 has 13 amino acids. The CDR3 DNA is TGTGCCAGTAGTATTCAGGGGTTCCCTGAAGCTTTCTTT. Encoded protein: CASSIQGFPEAFF.

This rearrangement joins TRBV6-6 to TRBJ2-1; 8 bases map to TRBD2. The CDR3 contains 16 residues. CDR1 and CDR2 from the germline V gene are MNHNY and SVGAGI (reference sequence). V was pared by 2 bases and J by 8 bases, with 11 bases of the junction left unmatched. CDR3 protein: CASSYPPGLGRDEQFF. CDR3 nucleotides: TGTGCCAGCAGTTACCCGCCGGGACTAGGTCGCGATGAGCAGTTCTTC.

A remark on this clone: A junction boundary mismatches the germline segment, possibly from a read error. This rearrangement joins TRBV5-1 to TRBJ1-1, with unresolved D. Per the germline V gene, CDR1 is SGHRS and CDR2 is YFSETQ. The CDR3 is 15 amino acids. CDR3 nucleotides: TGCGCCAACAGCTTGGAAGTCGGGTTGAACACTGAAGCTTTCTTT. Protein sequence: CANSLEVGLNTEAFF.

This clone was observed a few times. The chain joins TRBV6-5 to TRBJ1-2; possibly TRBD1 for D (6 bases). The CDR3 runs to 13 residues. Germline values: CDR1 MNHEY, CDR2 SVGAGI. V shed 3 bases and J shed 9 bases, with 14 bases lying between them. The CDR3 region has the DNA TGTGCCAGCAGTTATACCCCGGACAGAAGCTACACCTTC. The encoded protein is CASSYTPDRSYTF.

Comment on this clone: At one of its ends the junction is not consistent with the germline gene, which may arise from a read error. CDR3: CASSLQGTGNYGYPF. The CDR3 coding sequence is TGCGCCAGCAGCTTACAGGGGACAGGGAACTATGGCTACCCCTTC. This chain joins TRBV5-1 and TRBJ1-2; 9 bases are shared with TRBD1. The length of the CDR3 is 15 residues. Germline V gene data show CDR1 as SGHRS and CDR2 as YFSETQ.

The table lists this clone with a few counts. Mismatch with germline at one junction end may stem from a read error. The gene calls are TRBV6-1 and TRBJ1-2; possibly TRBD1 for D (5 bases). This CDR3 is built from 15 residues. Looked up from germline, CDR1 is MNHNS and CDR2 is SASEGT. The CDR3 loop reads CASSGRLGTDYGYPF. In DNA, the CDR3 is TGTGCCAGCAGTGGGCGTCTCGGGACGGACTATGGCTACCCCTTC.

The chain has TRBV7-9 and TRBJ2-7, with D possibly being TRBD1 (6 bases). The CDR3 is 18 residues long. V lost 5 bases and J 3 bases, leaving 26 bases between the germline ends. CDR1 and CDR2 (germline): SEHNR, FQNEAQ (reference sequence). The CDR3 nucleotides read TGTGCCAGCAGCGGATTAGTTGCAAACAGGGTAGGAGTCTACGAGCAGTACTTC. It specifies CASSGLVANRVGVYEQYF.

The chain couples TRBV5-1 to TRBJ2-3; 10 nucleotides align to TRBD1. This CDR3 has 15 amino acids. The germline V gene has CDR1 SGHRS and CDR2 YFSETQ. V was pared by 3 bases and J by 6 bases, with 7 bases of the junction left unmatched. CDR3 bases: TGCGCCAGCAGCTGGCCGGGACAGGGGATTGATACGCAGTATTTT. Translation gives CASSWPGQGIDTQYF.

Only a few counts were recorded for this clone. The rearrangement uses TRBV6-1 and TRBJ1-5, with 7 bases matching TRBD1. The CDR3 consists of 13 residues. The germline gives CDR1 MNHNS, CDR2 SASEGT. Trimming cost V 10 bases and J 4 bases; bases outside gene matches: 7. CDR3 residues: CAIAGGINQPQHF. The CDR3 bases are TGTGCCATCGCAGGGGGGATTAATCAGCCCCAGCATTTT.

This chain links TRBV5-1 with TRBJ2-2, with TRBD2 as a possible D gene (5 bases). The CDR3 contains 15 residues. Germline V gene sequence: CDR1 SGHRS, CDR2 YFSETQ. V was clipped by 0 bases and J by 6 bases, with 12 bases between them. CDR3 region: CASSLAGSGSGELFF. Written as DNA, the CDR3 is TGCGCCAGCAGCTTGGCGGGTTCGGGGTCCGGGGAGCTGTTTTTT.

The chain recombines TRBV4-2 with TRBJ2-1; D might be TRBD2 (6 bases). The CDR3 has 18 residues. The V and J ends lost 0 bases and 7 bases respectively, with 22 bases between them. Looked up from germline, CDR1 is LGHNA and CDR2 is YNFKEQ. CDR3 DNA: TGTGCCAGCAGCCAAGAACGCTTTCGCGGGGACTGGGGAAATGAGCAGTTCTTC. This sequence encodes CASSQERFRGDWGNEQFF.

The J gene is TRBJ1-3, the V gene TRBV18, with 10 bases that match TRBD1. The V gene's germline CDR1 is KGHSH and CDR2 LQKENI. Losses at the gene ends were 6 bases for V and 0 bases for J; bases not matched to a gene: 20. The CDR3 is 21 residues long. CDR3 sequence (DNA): TGTGCCAGCTCCCCCCGGCGCGCGGGACAGGGGTATAGCGGCTCTGGAAACACCATATATTTT. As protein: CASSPRRAGQGYSGSGNTIYF.

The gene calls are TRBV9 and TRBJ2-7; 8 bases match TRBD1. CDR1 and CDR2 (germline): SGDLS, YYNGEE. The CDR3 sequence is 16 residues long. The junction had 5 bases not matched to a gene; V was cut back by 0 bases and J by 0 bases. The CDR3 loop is CASSVGGTGRSYEQYF. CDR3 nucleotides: TGTGCCAGCAGCGTAGGCGGGACAGGCCGCTCCTACGAGCAGTACTTC.

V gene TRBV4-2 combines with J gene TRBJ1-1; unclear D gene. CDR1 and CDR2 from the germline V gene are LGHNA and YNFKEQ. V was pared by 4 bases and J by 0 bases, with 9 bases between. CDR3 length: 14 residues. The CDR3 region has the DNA TGTGCCAGCAGCCGGTCTGCTATGAACACTGAAGCTTTCTTT. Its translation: CASSRSAMNTEAFF.

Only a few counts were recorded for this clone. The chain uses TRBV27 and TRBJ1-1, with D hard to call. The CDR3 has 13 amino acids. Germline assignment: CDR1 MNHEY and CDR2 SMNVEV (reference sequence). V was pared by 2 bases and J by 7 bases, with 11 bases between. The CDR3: CASSLLSGSEAFF. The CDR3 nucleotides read TGTGCCAGCAGTTTACTGAGTGGGAGTGAAGCTTTCTTT.

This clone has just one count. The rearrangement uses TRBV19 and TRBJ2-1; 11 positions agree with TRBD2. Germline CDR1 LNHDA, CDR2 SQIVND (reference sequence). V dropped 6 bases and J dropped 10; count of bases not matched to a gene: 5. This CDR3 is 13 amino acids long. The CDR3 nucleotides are TGTGCCAGTAGGCCGAGACTAGCGGGAGAGCAGTTCTTC. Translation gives CASRPRLAGEQFF.